These 28 T cell receptor beta chains originate from one sample sequenced in a study of cytomegalovirus exposure and HLA in healthy donors. Primers for the PCR totalled 60 Vbeta and 13 Jbeta. The table came from immunoSEQ multiplex PCR; TCRdb's copy has only in-frame clones and leaves some out. Here the sample spans fewer than 350,000 clones, around 90% being singletons. The source material was PBMCs. Receptor source: a woman between 18 and 30 years old in good health and CMV-seronegative.

This chain joins TRBV7-3 and TRBJ2-1; D possibly corresponds to TRBD1 (5 bases). Trimming removed 0 bases from V and 5 bases from J, with 5 bases in between. The CDR3 sequence is 13 residues long. In germline, CDR1 is SGHTA, CDR2 FQGTGA. CDR3 nucleotides: TGTGCCAGCAGCTTAACAGGGGACAATGAGCAGTTCTTC. Translation gives CASSLTGDNEQFF. The complete variable domain, with remaining parts taken from reference TRBV7-3 and TRBJ2-1, reads GAGVSQTPSNKVTEKGKYVELRCDPISGHTALYWYRQSLGQGPEFLIYFQGTGAADDSGLPNDRFFAVRPEGSVSTLKIQRTERGDSAVYLCASSLTGDNEQFFGPGTRLTVL.

The chain has TRBV7-6 and TRBJ1-1, with D maybe TRBD1 (6 bases). V lost 5 bases and J 8 bases, leaving 18 bases between the germline ends. Germline CDR1 is SGHVS and CDR2 is FNYEAQ. This CDR3 spans 14 amino acids. The CDR3 DNA reads TGTGCCAGCAGCCTTTCGACAGAAGGGACAGAAGCTTTCTTT. It yields the protein CASSLSTEGTEAFF.

The CDR3 DNA is TGTGCCAGCAGTACGGTTAGCACCGGGGAGCTGTTTTTT. Its protein product is CASSTVSTGELFF. V usage is TRBV6-6 and J usage is TRBJ2-2, with D uncertain. The CDR3 totals 13 residues. Between the trimmed V and J ends, which lost 5 bases and 4 bases, there was a span of 8 bases. From germline, CDR1 is MNHNY and CDR2 SVGAGI (reference sequence).

The chain carries TRBV25-1 and TRBJ2-7; 7 bases are shared with TRBD1. Germline values: CDR1 MGHDK, CDR2 SYGVNS. The CDR3 runs to 14 residues. V lost 4 bases and J lost 6; bases outside the gene matches: 9. CDR3 sequence (DNA): TGTGCCAGCAGTGGGGGACAGACTTCCCTCGAGCAGTACTTC. It is translated as CASSGGQTSLEQYF.

This clone was observed a single time. This CDR3 is CASSFRVIRDRGIGKLFF. In nucleotides, the CDR3 is TGTGCCAGCAGTTTCCGAGTTATAAGGGACAGGGGTATCGGAAAACTGTTTTTT. The gene calls are TRBV27 and TRBJ1-4; TRBD1 aligns across 10 bases. The length of the CDR3 is 18 residues. V dropped 3 bases and J dropped 10; count of bases not matched to a gene: 17. Germline V gene data show CDR1 as MNHEY and CDR2 as SMNVEV (reference sequence).

With regard to this clone: Germline is not matched at one junction end, which may reflect a read error. This chain connects TRBV2 to TRBJ1-6; no clear D. The germline V gene has CDR1 SNHLY and CDR2 FYNNEI. The CDR3 loop spans 13 amino acids. CDR3 DNA: TGTGCCAGCAGTTCGGCGGAAAATTCACCCCCCCACTTT. Translating gives CASSSAENSPPHF.

The V gene is TRBV5-5, the J gene TRBJ1-6; D is perhaps TRBD1 (5 bases). CDR1 and CDR2 from the germline V gene are SGHKS and YYEKEE (reference sequence). CDR3 length: 16 residues. Trimming cost V 4 bases and J 1 base, with 12 bases left between them. The CDR3 DNA reads TGTGCCAGCAGCGGGGGGAGTGGGTCCTATAATTCACCCCTCCACTTT. Its protein product is CASSGGSGSYNSPLHF.

The chain employs TRBV13 and TRBJ2-1; 9 nucleotides line up with TRBD2. The CDR3 contains 15 residues. V lost 5 bases and J lost 8; bases outside the gene matches: 10. The germline V gene has CDR1 PRHDT and CDR2 FYEKMQ (reference sequence). CDR3 sequence reads: CASSPQVRGGDEQFF. CDR3 DNA: TGTGCCAGCAGCCCCCAGGTGCGGGGGGGCGATGAGCAGTTCTTC.

V usage is TRBV6-6 and J usage is TRBJ1-3, with D unresolved. Trimming cost V 6 bases and J 4 bases, with 7 bases left between them. Germline CDR1 reads MNHNY; CDR2 reads SVGAGI (reference sequence). The CDR3 sequence is 12 residues long. The CDR3 DNA sequence: TGTGCCAGCAGCCAGGCCGGAAACACCATATATTTT. Translation: CASSQAGNTIYF.

The chain couples TRBV14 to TRBJ1-4; 7 nucleotides align to TRBD1. Trimming removed 2 bases from V and 7 bases from J; junction bases left unmatched: 7. In germline, CDR1 is SGHDN, CDR2 FVKESK. This CDR3 is 15 amino acids long. CDR3 coding DNA: TGTGCCAGCAGCCAACCACAGGGGAGTGGTGAAAAACTGTTTTTT. Residues: CASSQPQGSGEKLFF.

Here the CDR3 DNA reads TGTGCCAGCAGCCAAGAGGAGGGGTATGGCTACACCTTC. Translation: CASSQEEGYGYTF. The chain employs TRBV4-2 and TRBJ1-2, with D perhaps TRBD1 (5 bases). CDR1 LGHNA and CDR2 YNFKEQ come from the germline V gene. Trimming stripped 0 bases from V and 5 bases from J, with 7 bases between. There are 13 residues in the CDR3.

This chain joins TRBV10-3 and TRBJ2-3; 10 nucleotides line up with TRBD1. The ends lost 5 bases at V and 1 base at J; junction bases unmatched: 3. The length of the CDR3 is 15 residues. Looked up from germline, CDR1 is ENHRY and CDR2 is SYGVKD. The CDR3 region is CAISRDRGRTDTQYF. In nucleotides, the CDR3 is TGTGCCATCAGTAGAGACAGGGGGCGCACAGATACGCAGTATTTT.

The chain joins TRBV5-4 to TRBJ1-6; D perhaps matches TRBD1 (5 bases). The V gene's germline CDR1 is SGHNT and CDR2 YYREEE (reference sequence). CDR3 size: 13 residues. V dropped 3 bases and J dropped 11 bases, with 12 bases sitting between them. The CDR3, as DNA: TGTGCCAGCAGCTCCGGGGGGGGAACACCCCTCCACTTT. Residues: CASSSGGGTPLHF.

This chain links TRBV5-1 with TRBJ2-3; maybe TRBD2 (5 bases). V was trimmed by 3 bases and J by 2 bases, leaving 7 bases between them. Germline CDR1 and CDR2: SGHRS and YFSETQ. The CDR3 totals 13 residues. The CDR3 nucleotides are TGCGCCAGCAGCTCGGGGTCCACAGATACGCAGTATTTT. This translates into CASSSGSTDTQYF.

The rearrangement links TRBV7-2 to TRBJ1-1; possibly TRBD1 for D (5 bases). Trimming left V 5 bases short and J 1 base short, with 8 bases between. The CDR3 has 13 residues. Germline V gives CDR1 SGHTA, CDR2 FQGNSA. This chain's CDR3 is CASSATGNTEAFF. The CDR3 region has the DNA TGTGCCAGCAGCGCAACAGGGAACACTGAAGCTTTCTTT.

The rearrangement uses TRBV5-4 and TRBJ1-2; 7 nucleotides align to TRBD1. Germline lookup yields CDR1 SGHNT and CDR2 YYREEE (reference sequence). Germline trimming cut 1 base from V and 5 bases from J; bases unmatched to any gene: 5. The CDR3 extends over 14 amino acids. CDR3 sequence: CASSLQTGPYGYTF. The CDR3 DNA sequence: TGTGCCAGCAGCTTGCAGACAGGGCCTTATGGCTACACCTTC.

J is TRBJ2-5 and V is TRBV30; 7 bases agree with TRBD1. Germline V CDR1 and CDR2: GTSNPN, SVGIG (reference sequence). This CDR3 contains 13 residues. Trimming at V came to 3 bases and at J to 5 bases, leaving 6 bases not matched to a gene. CDR3 sequence reads: CAWSGTVWETQYF. The DNA of the CDR3 is TGTGCCTGGAGCGGGACAGTGTGGGAGACCCAGTACTTC.

The chain carries TRBV5-1 and TRBJ2-2; possible D gene TRBD1, 5 bases. This CDR3 has 14 residues. Germline loops: CDR1 SGHRS, CDR2 YFSETQ. With 2 bases removed from V and 1 base from J, the gap between germline ends came to 6 bases. This CDR3 is CASSFQGNTGELFF. Here the CDR3 DNA reads TGCGCCAGCAGCTTCCAGGGGAACACCGGGGAGCTGTTTTTT.

V gene TRBV29-1 combines with J gene TRBJ2-1, with no clear D. The germline V gene has CDR1 SQVTM and CDR2 ANQGSEA. This CDR3 comprises 13 residues. Trimming left V 7 bases short and J 5 bases short, with 15 bases between. The CDR3 loop is CSAHRLDNNEQFF. The CDR3 coding sequence is TGCAGCGCCCACCGGCTAGATAACAATGAGCAGTTCTTC.

The chain combines TRBV2 with TRBJ1-1; TRBD1 matches 8 bases. This CDR3 is 13 amino acids long. Trimming at V came to 6 bases and at J to 5 bases, leaving 5 bases not matched to a gene. Germline CDR1 and CDR2: SNHLY and FYNNEI. This CDR3 reads CASSPDRATEAFF. The CDR3 DNA follows: TGTGCCAGCAGCCCGGACAGGGCAACTGAAGCTTTCTTT.

The rearrangement joins TRBV7-8 to TRBJ2-7; D gene ambiguous. The V gene lost 1 base and the J gene lost 3 bases, with 13 bases spanning the gap. CDR3 length: 15 amino acids. From germline, CDR1 is SGHVS and CDR2 FQNEAQ. CDR3 DNA sequence: TGTGCCAGCAGCTTAGGAGTTTCTAATAGCTACGAGCAGTACTTC. Protein: CASSLGVSNSYEQYF. The variable domain in full, with the rest retrieved from reference TRBV7-8 and TRBJ2-7, is GAGVSQSPRYKVAKRGQDVALRCDPISGHVSLFWYQQALGQGPEFLTYFQNEAQLDKSGLPSDRFFAERPEGSVSTLKIQRTQQEDSAVYLCASSLGVSNSYEQYFGPGTRLTVT.

The chain has TRBV19 and TRBJ1-2; D unclear. CDR1 and CDR2 (germline): LNHDA, SQIVND (reference sequence). The CDR3 consists of 14 residues. V dropped 2 bases and J dropped 0 bases, with 7 bases sitting between them. The DNA of the CDR3 is TGTGCCAGTAGTATAACAAACCCTAACTATGGCTACACCTTC. Translation: CASSITNPNYGYTF.

This clone was seen only once. The chain carries TRBV5-5 and TRBJ1-1; a weak D match, TRBD1 (6 bases). CDR1 is SGHKS and CDR2 is YYEKEE in the germline V gene (reference sequence). V was trimmed by 1 base and J by 0 bases, leaving 7 bases between them. CDR3 size: 14 residues. The CDR3 here is CASSLRTVNTEAFF. For the CDR3, the DNA is TGTGCCAGCAGCTTGCGGACAGTGAACACTGAAGCTTTCTTT. Full variable domain (rest looked up from reference TRBV5-5 and TRBJ1-1): DAGVTQSPTHLIKTRGQQVTLRCSPISGHKSVSWYQQVLGQGPQFIFQYYEKEERGRGNFPDRFSARQFPNYSSELNVNALLLGDSALYLCASSLRTVNTEAFFGQGTRLTVV.

The J gene is TRBJ2-5, the V gene TRBV27; D is ambiguous. Trimming removed 4 bases from V and 4 bases from J, with 19 bases in between. CDR3 length equals 16 residues. CDR1 and CDR2 from the germline V gene are MNHEY and SMNVEV (reference sequence). The CDR3 loop reads CASSSPSDKVGETQYF. DNA for the CDR3: TGTGCCAGCAGTTCCCCCTCAGACAAAGTGGGAGAGACCCAGTACTTC.

Comment on this clone: The identical CDR3 is also encoded by other nucleotide sequences in the sample. This CDR3 is CASSLGGANSPLHF. As DNA, the CDR3 is TGTGCCAGCAGCTTGGGGGGGGCTAATTCACCCCTCCACTTT. This rearrangement joins TRBV7-3 to TRBJ1-6; weak D call: TRBD1 (6 bases). The germline V gene has CDR1 SGHTA and CDR2 FQGTGA. Deletions cut 3 bases from V and 6 bases from J, with 9 bases between. This CDR3 comprises 14 residues.

This chain connects TRBV9 to TRBJ2-2, with D possibly TRBD2 on 6 matching bases. CDR1 is SGDLS, CDR2 YYNGEE, per germline. The V and J ends lost 3 bases and 2 bases respectively, with 17 bases between them. The CDR3 sequence is 17 residues long. Here the CDR3 reads CASSARPGGANTGELFF. The CDR3 DNA reads TGTGCCAGCAGCGCTCGACCCGGGGGAGCCAACACCGGGGAGCTGTTTTTT.

The chain links TRBV4-1 to TRBJ1-2; the match to TRBD1 covers 9 bases. The V gene end was trimmed by 5 bases and the J gene end by 12 bases; junction bases not matched to a gene: 10. The germline V gene encodes CDR1 MGHRA and CDR2 YSYEKL. The CDR3 length is 13 residues. CDR3 in DNA: TGCGCCAGCAGCTCCCCGACAGGGGGAGGCCACACCTTC. This translates into CASSSPTGGGHTF.

The chain joins TRBV7-8 to TRBJ2-7; D perhaps matches TRBD2 (6 bases). This CDR3 is built from 15 residues. V lost 2 bases to trimming and J lost 6 bases, with 17 bases between them. Germline V gene data show CDR1 as SGHVS and CDR2 as FQNEAQ. The CDR3 spells CASSLSAGPPREQYF. CDR3 in DNA: TGTGCCAGCAGCTTAAGTGCGGGACCCCCGCGCGAGCAGTACTTC. Complete variable domain (other parts from reference TRBV7-8 and TRBJ2-7): GAGVSQSPRYKVAKRGQDVALRCDPISGHVSLFWYQQALGQGPEFLTYFQNEAQLDKSGLPSDRFFAERPEGSVSTLKIQRTQQEDSAVYLCASSLSAGPPREQYFGPGTRLTVT.